These 10 T cell receptor beta chains share one sample of origin, sequenced in a study of blood T cells in healthy people across ages. Together with a sample-barcoded 5' primer, a J-beta primer mix was included in a second PCR lasting roughly 6 to 12 cycles. In TCRdb, the 5' RACE reads were re-called with MiXCR into one record per CDR3 protein. The sample carries some 1.7 million distinct CDR3 sequences, roughly 27% recorded once. The sequencing input was blood. The receptor source for this set is a woman in her 30s in good health.

This clonotype was found many times. This rearrangement joins TRBV5-1 to TRBJ1-4; maybe TRBD1 (5 bases). Germline loops: CDR1 SGHRS, CDR2 YFSETQ. With 5 bases removed from V and 4 bases from J, the gap between germline ends came to 12 bases. There are 14 residues in the CDR3. CDR3 in amino acids: CASSEGEDNEKLFF. Written as DNA, the CDR3 is TGCGCCAGCAGTGAAGGGGAGGATAATGAAAAACTGTTTTTT. Complete variable domain (other parts from reference TRBV5-1 and TRBJ1-4): KAGVTQTPRYLIKTRGQQVTLSCSPISGHRSVSWYQQTPGQGLQFLFEYFSETQRNKGNFPGRFSGRQFSNSRSEMNVSTLELGDSALYLCASSEGEDNEKLFFGSGTQLSVL.

This clonotype showed up just once. This rearrangement joins TRBV7-6 to TRBJ2-3; 11 bases align to TRBD2. Germline CDR1 is SGHVS and CDR2 is FNYEAQ. Trimming removed 1 base from V and 2 bases from J; junction bases left unmatched: 2. The CDR3 totals 16 residues. CDR3 DNA: TGTGCCAGCAGCTTAGGTAGCGGGAGGGTCACAGATACGCAGTATTTT. As protein: CASSLGSGRVTDTQYF. The whole variable domain, remainder taken from reference TRBV7-6 and TRBJ2-3, is GAGVSQSPRYKVTKRGQDVALRCDPISGHVSLYWYRQALGQGPEFLTYFNYEAQQDKSGLPNDRFSAERPEGSISTLTIQRTEQRDSAMYRCASSLGSGRVTDTQYFGPGTRLTVL.

This clonotype was seen a few times. The chain links TRBV10-2 to TRBJ1-1; TRBD1 might be the D (6 bases). Trimming took off 6 bases at V and 11 bases at J, with 22 bases between the two ends. This CDR3 comprises 14 residues. Germline-derived CDR1 and CDR2 are WSHSY and SAAADI. The CDR3 DNA reads as TGCGCCAGCAGAGGGGGGGGCATACTACTTGGGGCTTTCTTT. Encoded protein: CASRGGGILLGAFF.

V usage is TRBV18 and J usage is TRBJ2-5; 12 positions agree with TRBD2. V lost 9 bases, J lost 11 bases, and 7 bases stayed unmatched. Germline V CDR1 and CDR2: KGHSH, LQKENI. The CDR3 sequence is 12 residues long. The CDR3 loop reads CASRTSGENQYF. CDR3 DNA sequence: TGTGCCAGTCGGACTAGCGGGGAGAATCAGTACTTC.

Regarding this clonotype: A much more abundant neighbour one base away suggests this may be a read error. The conserved closing phenylalanine or tryptophan is absent in this CDR3, likely reflecting a read error. Here the CDR3 reads CASMGQWVDSGANVLTL. The CDR3 DNA reads TGTGCCAGCATGGGACAGTGGGTTGACTCTGGGGCCAACGTCCTGACTCTC. The chain combines TRBV12-3 or TRBV12-4 with TRBJ2-6; 7 positions match TRBD1. The CDR3 contains 17 residues. The trim removed 7 bases at V and 0 bases at J, leaving 9 bases unmatched.

Of note for this clonotype: Sequence at one end of the junction differs from germline and may be a read error. This rearrangement joins TRBV12-5 to TRBJ1-4; D uncertain. The germline V gene encodes CDR1 LGHNT and CDR2 FRNRAP. This CDR3 has 17 residues. The CDR3 DNA reads as TGTGCTAGTGGCAACCCCAGTCGCCTGACTGGGGATGAAAAACGGTTTTTT. This gives the protein CASGNPSRLTGDEKRFF.

V is TRBV7-9 and J is TRBJ1-1; D remains unclear. Trimming took off 2 bases at V and 4 bases at J, with 8 bases between the two ends. This CDR3 comprises 13 residues. Looked up from germline, CDR1 is SEHNR and CDR2 is FQNEAQ (reference sequence). The CDR3, as DNA: TGTGCCAGCAGCTTAAGATTTCTCACTGAAGCTTTCTTT. Protein: CASSLRFLTEAFF.

This clonotype was counted between two and nine times. The chain joins TRBV19 to TRBJ1-5; 9 bases fit TRBD1. CDR3 length: 14 amino acids. Trimming removed 5 bases from V and 7 bases from J; junction bases left unmatched: 6. Germline CDR1 LNHDA, CDR2 SQIVND (reference sequence). The CDR3 region has the DNA TGTGCCAGTAGTTTCGGACAGGGGAAACAGCCCCAGCATTTT. This gives the protein CASSFGQGKQPQHF.

This clonotype was observed at least ten times. This chain connects TRBV29-1 to TRBJ2-1; D perhaps matches TRBD1 (7 bases). The germline gives CDR1 SQVTM, CDR2 ANQGSEA. The CDR3 is 14 amino acids. V was clipped by 5 bases and J by 1 base, with 12 bases between them. CDR3: CSVSTGRSYNEQFF. As DNA, the CDR3 is TGCAGCGTTTCGACAGGGAGGTCCTACAATGAGCAGTTCTTC.

The rearrangement joins TRBV12-3 or TRBV12-4 to TRBJ1-2; TRBD1 aligns across 8 bases. This CDR3 spans 15 amino acids. J lost 4 bases, V lost 6 bases, and 10 bases had no gene match. CDR3 sequence (DNA): TGTGCCAGCAGACTCCAGGGGGCAGGTACCTATGGCTACACCTTC. Amino acids: CASRLQGAGTYGYTF.